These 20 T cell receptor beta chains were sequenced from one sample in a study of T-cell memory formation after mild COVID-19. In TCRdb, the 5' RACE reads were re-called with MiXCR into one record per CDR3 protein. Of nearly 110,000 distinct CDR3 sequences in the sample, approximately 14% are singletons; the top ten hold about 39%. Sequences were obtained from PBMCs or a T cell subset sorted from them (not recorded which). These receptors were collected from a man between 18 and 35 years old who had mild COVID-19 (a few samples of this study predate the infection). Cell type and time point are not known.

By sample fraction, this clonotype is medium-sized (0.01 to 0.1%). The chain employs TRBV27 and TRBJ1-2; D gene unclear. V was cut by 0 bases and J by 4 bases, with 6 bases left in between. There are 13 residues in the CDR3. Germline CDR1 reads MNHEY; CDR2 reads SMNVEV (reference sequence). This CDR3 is CASSLSDGYGYTF. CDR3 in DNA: TGTGCCAGCAGTTTATCTGACGGCTATGGCTACACCTTC.

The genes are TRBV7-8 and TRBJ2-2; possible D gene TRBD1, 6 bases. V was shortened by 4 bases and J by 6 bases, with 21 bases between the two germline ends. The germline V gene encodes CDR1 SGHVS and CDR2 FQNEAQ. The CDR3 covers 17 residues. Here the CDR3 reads CASSSRDSDSRSGELFF. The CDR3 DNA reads TGTGCCAGCAGCTCCAGAGACTCGGACAGCCGCTCCGGGGAGCTGTTTTTT. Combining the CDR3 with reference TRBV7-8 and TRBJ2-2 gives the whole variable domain GAGVSQSPRYKVAKRGQDVALRCDPISGHVSLFWYQQALGQGPEFLTYFQNEAQLDKSGLPSDRFFAERPEGSVSTLKIQRTQQEDSAVYLCASSSRDSDSRSGELFFGEGSRLTVL.

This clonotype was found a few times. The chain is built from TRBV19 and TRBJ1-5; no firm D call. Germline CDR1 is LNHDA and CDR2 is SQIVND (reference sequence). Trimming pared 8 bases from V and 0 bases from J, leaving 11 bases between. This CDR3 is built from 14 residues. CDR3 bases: TGTGCCAGTGGGATACAGAATAGCAATCAGCCCCAGCATTTT. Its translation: CASGIQNSNQPQHF.

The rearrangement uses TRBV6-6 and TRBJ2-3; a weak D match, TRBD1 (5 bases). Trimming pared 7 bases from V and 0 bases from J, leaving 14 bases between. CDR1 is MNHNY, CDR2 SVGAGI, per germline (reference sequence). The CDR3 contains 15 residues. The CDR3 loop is CASTYGQSSTDTQYF. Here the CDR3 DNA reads TGTGCCAGCACCTACGGACAATCTAGCACAGATACGCAGTATTTT.

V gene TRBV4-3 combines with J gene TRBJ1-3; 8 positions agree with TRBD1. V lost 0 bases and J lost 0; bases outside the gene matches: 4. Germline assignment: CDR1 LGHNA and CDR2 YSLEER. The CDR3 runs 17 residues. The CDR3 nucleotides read TGCGCCAGCAGCCAAGAGACAGGGGTATACTCTGGAAACACCATATATTTT. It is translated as CASSQETGVYSGNTIYF.

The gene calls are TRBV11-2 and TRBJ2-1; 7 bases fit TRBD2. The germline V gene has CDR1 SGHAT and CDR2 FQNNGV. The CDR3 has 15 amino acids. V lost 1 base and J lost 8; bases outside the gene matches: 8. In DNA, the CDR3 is TGTGCCAGCAGCTTAGGACTAGCTCGAGGCGATGAGCAGTTCTTC. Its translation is CASSLGLARGDEQFF.

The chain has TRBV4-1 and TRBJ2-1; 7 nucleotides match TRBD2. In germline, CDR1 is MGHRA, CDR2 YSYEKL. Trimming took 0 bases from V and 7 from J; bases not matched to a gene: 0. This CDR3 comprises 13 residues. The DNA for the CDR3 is TGCGCCAGCAGCCAAGAGCGGGGGAATGAGCAGTTCTTC. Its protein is CASSQERGNEQFF.

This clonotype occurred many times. In nucleotides, the CDR3 is TGCAGTGCTAGAGACGCAGCGGGGGCCTACAATGAGCAGTTCTTC. The encoded protein is CSARDAAGAYNEQFF. The chain joins TRBV20-1 to TRBJ2-1; 8 bases line up with TRBD2. In germline, CDR1 is DFQATT, CDR2 SNEGSKA (reference sequence). After removal of 0 bases from V and 2 bases from J, the junction contained 3 bases not matched to a gene. The CDR3 extends over 15 amino acids.

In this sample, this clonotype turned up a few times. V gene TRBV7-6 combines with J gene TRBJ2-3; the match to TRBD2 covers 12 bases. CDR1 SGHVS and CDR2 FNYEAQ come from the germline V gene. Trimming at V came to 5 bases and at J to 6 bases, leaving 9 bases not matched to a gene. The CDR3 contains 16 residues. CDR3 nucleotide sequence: TGTGCCAGCAGCCCCCGGACTAGCGGGACGTTGGATACGCAGTATTTT. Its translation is CASSPRTSGTLDTQYF.

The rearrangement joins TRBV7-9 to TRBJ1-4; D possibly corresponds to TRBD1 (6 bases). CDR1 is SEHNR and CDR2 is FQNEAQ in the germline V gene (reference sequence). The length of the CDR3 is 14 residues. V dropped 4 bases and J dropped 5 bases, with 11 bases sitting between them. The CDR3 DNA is TGTGCCAGCAGCTCCGGACAGCTCAATGAAAAACTGTTTTTT. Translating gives CASSSGQLNEKLFF.

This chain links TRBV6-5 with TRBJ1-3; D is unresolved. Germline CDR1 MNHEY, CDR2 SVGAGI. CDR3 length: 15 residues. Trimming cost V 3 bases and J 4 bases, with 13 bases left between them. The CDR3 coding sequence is TGTGCCAGCAGTTATTCGACTAACGTCGGAAACACCATATATTTT. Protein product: CASSYSTNVGNTIYF.

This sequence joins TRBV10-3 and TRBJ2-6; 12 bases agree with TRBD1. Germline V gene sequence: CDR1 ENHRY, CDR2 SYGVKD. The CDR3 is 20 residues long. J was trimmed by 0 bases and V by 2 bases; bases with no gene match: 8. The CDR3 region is CAISEPAGTGGFSGANVLTF. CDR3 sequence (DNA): TGTGCCATCAGTGAGCCTGCCGGGACAGGGGGCTTCTCTGGGGCCAACGTCCTGACTTTC.

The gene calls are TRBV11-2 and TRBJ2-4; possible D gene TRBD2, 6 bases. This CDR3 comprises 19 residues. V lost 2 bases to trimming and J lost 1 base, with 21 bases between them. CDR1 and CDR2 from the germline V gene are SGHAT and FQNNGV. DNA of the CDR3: TGTGCCAGCAGCTTACTCGGGCAGGGACTCAGGTTGGCCAAAAACATTCAGTACTTC. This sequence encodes CASSLLGQGLRLAKNIQYF.

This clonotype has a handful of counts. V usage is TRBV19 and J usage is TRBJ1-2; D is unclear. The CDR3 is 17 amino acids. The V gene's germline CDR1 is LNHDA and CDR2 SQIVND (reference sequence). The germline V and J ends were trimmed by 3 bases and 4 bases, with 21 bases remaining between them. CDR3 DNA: TGTGCCAGTAGTATGAATTGGCCGACCCTAATCAGCTATGGCTACACCTTC. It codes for CASSMNWPTLISYGYTF.

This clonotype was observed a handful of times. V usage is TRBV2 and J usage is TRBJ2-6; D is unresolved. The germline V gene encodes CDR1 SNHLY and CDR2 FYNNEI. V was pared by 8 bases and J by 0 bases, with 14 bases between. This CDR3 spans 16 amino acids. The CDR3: CASRGVSSSGANVLTF. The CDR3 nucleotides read TGTGCCAGCCGTGGGGTATCAAGCTCTGGGGCCAACGTCCTGACTTTC.

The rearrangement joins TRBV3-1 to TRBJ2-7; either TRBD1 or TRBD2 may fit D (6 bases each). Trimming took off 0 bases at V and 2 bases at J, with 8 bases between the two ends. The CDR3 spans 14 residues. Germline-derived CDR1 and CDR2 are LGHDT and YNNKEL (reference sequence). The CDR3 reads CASSQEGGTYEQYF. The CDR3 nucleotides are TGTGCCAGCAGCCAAGAAGGGGGGACCTACGAGCAGTACTTC.

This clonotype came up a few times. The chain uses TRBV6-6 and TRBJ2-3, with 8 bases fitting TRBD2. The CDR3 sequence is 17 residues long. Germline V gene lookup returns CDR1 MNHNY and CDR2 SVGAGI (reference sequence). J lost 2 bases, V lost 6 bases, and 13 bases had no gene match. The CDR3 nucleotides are TGTGCCAGCAGCCACCTTATCCGGGGGGGCGTCACAGATACGCAGTATTTT. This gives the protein CASSHLIRGGVTDTQYF.

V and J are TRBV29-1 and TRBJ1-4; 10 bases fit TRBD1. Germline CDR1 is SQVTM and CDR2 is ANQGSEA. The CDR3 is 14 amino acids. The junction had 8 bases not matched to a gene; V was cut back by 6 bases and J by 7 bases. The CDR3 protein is CSVRTGGSFEKLFF. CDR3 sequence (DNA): TGCAGCGTCCGGACAGGGGGGTCTTTTGAAAAACTGTTTTTT.

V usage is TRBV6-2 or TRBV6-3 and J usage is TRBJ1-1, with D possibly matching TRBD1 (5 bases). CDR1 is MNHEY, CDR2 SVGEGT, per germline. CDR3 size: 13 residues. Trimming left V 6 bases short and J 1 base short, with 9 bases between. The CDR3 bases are TGTGCCAGCAGAAAGACAGAGAACACTGAAGCTTTCTTT. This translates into CASRKTENTEAFF.

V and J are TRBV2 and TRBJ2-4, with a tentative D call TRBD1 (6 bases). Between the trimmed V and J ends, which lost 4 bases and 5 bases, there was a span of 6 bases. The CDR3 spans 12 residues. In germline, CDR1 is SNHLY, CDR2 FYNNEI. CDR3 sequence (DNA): TGTGCCAGCAGTGGACAGGAAAACATTCAGTACTTC. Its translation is CASSGQENIQYF.